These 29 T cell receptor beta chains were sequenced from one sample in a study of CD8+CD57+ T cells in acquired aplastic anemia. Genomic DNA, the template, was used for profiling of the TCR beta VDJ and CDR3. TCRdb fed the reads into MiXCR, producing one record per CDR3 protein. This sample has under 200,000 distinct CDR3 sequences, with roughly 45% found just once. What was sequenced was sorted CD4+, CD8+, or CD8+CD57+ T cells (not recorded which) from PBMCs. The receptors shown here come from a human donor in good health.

In DNA form, the CDR3 reads TGTGCCATCAGTGACGGGCAGGGGCCGGTTCATCAGCCCCAGCATTTT. It specifies CAISDGQGPVHQPQHF. V usage is TRBV10-3 and J usage is TRBJ1-5, with D maybe TRBD1 (6 bases). The CDR3 is 16 residues long. Looked up from germline, CDR1 is ENHRY and CDR2 is SYGVKD. V was cut by 3 bases and J by 5 bases, with 17 bases left in between.

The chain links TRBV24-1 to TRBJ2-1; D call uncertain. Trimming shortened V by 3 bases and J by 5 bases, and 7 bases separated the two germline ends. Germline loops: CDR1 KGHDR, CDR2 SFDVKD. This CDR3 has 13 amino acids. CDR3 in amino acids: CATSDHPHNEQFF. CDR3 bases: TGTGCCACCAGTGATCACCCCCACAATGAGCAGTTCTTC.

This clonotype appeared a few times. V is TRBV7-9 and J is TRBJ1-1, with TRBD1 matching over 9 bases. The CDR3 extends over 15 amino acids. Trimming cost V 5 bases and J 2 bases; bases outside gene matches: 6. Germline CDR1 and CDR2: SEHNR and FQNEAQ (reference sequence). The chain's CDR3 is CASSRMTGGNTEAFF. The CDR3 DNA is TGTGCCAGCAGCCGTATGACAGGGGGTAACACTGAAGCTTTCTTT. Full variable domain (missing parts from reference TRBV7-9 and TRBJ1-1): DTGVSQNPRHKITKRGQNVTFRCDPISEHNRLYWYRQTLGQGPEFLTYFQNEAQLEKSRLLSDRFSAERPKGSFSTLEIQRTEQGDSAMYLCASSRMTGGNTEAFFGQGTRLTVV.

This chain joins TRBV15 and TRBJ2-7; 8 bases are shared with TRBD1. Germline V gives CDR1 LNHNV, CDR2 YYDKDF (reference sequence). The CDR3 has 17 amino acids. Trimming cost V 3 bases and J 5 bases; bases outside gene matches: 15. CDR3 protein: CATSSVIGTGSRHEQYF. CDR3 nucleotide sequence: TGTGCCACCAGCAGCGTGATAGGGACAGGCAGCCGGCACGAGCAGTACTTC. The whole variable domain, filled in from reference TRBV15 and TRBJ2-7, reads DAMVIQNPRYQVTQFGKPVTLSCSQTLNHNVMYWYQQKSSQAPKLLFHYYDKDFNNEADTPDNFQSRRPNTSFCFLDIRSPGLGDTAMYLCATSSVIGTGSRHEQYFGPGTRLTVT.

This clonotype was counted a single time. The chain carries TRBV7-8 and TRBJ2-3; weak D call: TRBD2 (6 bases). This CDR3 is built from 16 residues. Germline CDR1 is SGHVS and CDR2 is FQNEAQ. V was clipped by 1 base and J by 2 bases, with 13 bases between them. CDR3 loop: CASSLGLGRDTDTQYF. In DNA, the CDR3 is TGTGCCAGCAGCTTAGGGCTGGGGCGGGACACAGATACGCAGTATTTT. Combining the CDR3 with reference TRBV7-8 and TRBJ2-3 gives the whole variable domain GAGVSQSPRYKVAKRGQDVALRCDPISGHVSLFWYQQALGQGPEFLTYFQNEAQLDKSGLPSDRFFAERPEGSVSTLKIQRTQQEDSAVYLCASSLGLGRDTDTQYFGPGTRLTVL.

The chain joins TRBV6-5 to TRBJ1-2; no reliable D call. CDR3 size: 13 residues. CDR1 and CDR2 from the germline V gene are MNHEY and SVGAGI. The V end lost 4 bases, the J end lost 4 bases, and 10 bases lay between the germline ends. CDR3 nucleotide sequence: TGTGCCAGCAGTTCCACAGCCATCTATGGCTACACCTTC. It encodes CASSSTAIYGYTF.

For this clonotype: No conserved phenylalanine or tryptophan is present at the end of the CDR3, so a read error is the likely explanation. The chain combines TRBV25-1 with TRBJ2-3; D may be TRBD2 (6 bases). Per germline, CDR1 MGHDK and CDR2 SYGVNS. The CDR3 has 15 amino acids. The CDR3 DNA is TGCGCCTCAGTGGAGGGTGGGACTAGCACAGATACGCAGTATTCT. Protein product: CASVEGGTSTDTQYS.

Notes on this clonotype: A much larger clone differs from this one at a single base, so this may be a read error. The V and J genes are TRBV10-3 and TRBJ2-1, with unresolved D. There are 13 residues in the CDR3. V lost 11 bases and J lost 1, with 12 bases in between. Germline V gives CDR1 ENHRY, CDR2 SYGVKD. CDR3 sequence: CAAQHGSYNEQFF. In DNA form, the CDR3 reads TGTGCCGCCCAACACGGATCCTACAATGAGCAGTTCTTC.

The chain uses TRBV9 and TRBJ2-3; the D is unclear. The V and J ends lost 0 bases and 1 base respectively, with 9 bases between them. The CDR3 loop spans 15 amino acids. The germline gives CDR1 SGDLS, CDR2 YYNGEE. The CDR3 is CASSVDGVGTDTQYF. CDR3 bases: TGTGCCAGCAGCGTAGATGGGGTTGGCACAGATACGCAGTATTTT.

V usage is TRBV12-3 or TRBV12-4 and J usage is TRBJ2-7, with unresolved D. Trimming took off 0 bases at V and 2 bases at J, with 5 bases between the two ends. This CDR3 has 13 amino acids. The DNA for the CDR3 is TGTGCCAGCAGTTTAGCTCTCACCTACGAGCAGTACTTC. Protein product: CASSLALTYEQYF.

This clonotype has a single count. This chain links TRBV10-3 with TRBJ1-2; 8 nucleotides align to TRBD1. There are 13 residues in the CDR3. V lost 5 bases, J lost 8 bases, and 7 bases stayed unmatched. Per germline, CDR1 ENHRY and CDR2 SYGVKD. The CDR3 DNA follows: TGTGCCATCAGTCTCGACAGGGGAAGGGGCTACACCTTC. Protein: CAISLDRGRGYTF.

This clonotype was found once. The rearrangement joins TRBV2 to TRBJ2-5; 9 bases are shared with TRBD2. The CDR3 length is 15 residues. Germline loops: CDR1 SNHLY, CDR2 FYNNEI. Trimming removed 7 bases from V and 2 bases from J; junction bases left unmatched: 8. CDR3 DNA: TGTGCCAGCACTGGACTAGCGCGGGGACAAGAGACCCAGTACTTC. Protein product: CASTGLARGQETQYF.

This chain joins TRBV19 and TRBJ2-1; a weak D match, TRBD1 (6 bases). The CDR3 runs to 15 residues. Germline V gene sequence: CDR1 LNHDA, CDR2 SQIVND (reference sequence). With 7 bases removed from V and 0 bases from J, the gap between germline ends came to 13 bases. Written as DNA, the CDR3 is TGTGCCAGTACCCAAGACAGGTCCTCCTACAATGAGCAGTTCTTC. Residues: CASTQDRSSYNEQFF.

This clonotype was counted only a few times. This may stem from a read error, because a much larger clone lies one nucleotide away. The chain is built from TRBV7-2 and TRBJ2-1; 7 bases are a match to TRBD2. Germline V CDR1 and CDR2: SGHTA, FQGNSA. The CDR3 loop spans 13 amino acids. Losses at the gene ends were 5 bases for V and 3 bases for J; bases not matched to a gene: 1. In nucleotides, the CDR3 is TGTGCCAGCAGCCGGACTAGCTACAATGAGCAGTTCTTC. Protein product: CASSRTSYNEQFF. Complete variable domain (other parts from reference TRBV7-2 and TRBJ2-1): GAGVSQSPSNKVTEKGKDVELRCDPISGHTALYWYRQSLGQGLEFLIYFQGNSAPDKSGLPSDRFSAERTGGSVSTLTIQRTQQEDSAVYLCASSRTSYNEQFFGPGTRLTVL.

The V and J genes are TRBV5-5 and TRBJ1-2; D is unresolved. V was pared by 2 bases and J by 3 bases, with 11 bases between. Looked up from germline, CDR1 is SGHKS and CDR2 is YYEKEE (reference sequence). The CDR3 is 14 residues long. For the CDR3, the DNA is TGTGCCAGCAGCTTTATTTCAAAAGACTATGGCTACACCTTC. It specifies CASSFISKDYGYTF.

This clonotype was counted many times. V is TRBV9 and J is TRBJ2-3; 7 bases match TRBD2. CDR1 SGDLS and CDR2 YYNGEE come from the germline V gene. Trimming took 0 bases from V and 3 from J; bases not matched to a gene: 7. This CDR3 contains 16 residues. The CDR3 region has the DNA TGTGCCAGCAGCGTAGGGGGGAGGGCCCTGACAGATACGCAGTATTTT. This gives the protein CASSVGGRALTDTQYF.

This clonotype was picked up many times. For the CDR3, the DNA is TGCAGTGCTAGAGGGGGGCTAGCGGTACGGGAGACCCAGTACTTC. Translation: CSARGGLAVRETQYF. This sequence joins TRBV20-1 and TRBJ2-5, with D maybe TRBD2 (7 bases). The length of the CDR3 is 15 residues. Trimming stripped 1 base from V and 5 bases from J, with 17 bases between. Looked up from germline, CDR1 is DFQATT and CDR2 is SNEGSKA (reference sequence).

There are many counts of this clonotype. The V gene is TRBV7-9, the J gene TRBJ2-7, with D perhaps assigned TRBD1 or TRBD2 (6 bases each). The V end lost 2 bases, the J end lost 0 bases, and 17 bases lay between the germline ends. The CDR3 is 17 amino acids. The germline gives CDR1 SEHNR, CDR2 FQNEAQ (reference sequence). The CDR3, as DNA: TGTGCCAGCAGCTTACGGGGGCCAGCGAGGAGCTCCTACGAGCAGTACTTC. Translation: CASSLRGPARSSYEQYF.

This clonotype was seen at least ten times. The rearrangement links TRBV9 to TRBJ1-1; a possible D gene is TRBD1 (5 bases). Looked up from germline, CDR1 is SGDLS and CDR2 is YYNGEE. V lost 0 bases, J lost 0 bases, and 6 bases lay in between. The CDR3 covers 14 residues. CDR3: CASSVAGMNTEAFF. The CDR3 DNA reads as TGTGCCAGCAGCGTAGCAGGGATGAACACTGAAGCTTTCTTT. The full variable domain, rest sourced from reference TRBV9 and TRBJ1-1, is DSGVTQTPKHLITATGQRVTLRCSPRSGDLSVYWYQQSLDQGLQFLIQYYNGEERAKGNILERFSAQQFPDLHSELNLSSLELGDSALYFCASSVAGMNTEAFFGQGTRLTVV.

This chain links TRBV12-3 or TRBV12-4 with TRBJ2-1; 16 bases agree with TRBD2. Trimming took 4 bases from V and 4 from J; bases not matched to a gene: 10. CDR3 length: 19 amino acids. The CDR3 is CASSSNDGTSGRAYNEQFF. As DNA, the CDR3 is TGTGCCAGCAGTTCGAACGACGGGACTAGCGGGAGGGCTTACAATGAGCAGTTCTTC.

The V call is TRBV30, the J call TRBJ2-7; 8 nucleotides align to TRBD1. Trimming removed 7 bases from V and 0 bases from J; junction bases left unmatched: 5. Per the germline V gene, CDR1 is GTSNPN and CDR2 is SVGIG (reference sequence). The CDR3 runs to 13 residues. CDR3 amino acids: CAYLGQDSYEQYF. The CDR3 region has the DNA TGTGCCTACTTGGGACAGGACTCCTACGAGCAGTACTTC. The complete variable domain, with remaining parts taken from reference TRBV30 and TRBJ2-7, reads SQTIHQWPATLVQPVGSPLSLECTVEGTSNPNLYWYRQAAGRGLQLLFYSVGIGQISSEVPQNLSASRPQDRQFILSSKKLLLSDSGFYLCAYLGQDSYEQYFGPGTRLTVT.

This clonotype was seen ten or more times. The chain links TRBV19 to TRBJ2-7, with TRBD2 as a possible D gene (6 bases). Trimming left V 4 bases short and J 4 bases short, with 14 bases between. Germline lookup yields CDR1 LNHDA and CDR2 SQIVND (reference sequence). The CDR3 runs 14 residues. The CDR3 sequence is CASSTGLHGYEQYF. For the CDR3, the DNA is TGTGCCAGTAGTACGGGACTCCACGGATACGAGCAGTACTTC.

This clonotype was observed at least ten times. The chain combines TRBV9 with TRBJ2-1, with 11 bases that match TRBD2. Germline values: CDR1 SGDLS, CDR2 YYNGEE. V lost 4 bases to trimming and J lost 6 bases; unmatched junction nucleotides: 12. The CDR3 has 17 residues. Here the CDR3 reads CASSPRPGLAARNEQFF. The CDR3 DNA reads TGTGCCAGCAGCCCCCGGCCGGGACTAGCGGCCCGCAATGAGCAGTTCTTC.

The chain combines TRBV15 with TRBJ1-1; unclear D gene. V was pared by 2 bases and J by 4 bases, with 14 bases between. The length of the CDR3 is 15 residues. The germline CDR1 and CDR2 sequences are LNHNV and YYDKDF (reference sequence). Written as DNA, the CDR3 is TGTGCCACCAGCAGAAAGGGCATGGGGAGCACTGAAGCTTTCTTT. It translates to CATSRKGMGSTEAFF. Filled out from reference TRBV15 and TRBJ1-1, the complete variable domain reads DAMVIQNPRYQVTQFGKPVTLSCSQTLNHNVMYWYQQKSSQAPKLLFHYYDKDFNNEADTPDNFQSRRPNTSFCFLDIRSPGLGDTAMYLCATSRKGMGSTEAFFGQGTRLTVV.

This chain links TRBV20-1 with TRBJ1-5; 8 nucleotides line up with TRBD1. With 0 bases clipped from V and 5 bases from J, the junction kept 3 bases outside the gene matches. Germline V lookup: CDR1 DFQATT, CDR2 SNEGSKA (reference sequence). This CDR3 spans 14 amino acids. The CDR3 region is CSARESTGDQPQHF. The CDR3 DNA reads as TGCAGTGCTAGAGAGTCGACAGGGGATCAGCCCCAGCATTTT.

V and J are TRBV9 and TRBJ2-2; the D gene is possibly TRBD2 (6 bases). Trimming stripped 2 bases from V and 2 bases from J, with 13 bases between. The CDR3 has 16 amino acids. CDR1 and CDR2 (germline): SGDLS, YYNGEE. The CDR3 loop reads CASSVRVGLNTGELFF. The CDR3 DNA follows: TGTGCCAGCAGCGTTCGGGTGGGACTTAACACCGGGGAGCTGTTTTTT.

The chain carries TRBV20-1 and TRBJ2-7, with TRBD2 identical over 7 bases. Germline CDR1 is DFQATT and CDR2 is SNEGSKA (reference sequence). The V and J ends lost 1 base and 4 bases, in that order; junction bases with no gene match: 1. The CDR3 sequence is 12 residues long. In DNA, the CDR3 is TGCAGTGCTAGAGGGGAGGGTTACGAGCAGTACTTC. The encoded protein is CSARGEGYEQYF.

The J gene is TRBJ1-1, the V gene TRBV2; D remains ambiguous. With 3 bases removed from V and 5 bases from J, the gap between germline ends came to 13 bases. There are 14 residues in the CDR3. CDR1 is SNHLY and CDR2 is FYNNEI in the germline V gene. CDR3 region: CASSDSPSRTEAFF. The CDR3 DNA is TGTGCCAGCAGTGACAGTCCTTCGCGGACTGAAGCTTTCTTT.

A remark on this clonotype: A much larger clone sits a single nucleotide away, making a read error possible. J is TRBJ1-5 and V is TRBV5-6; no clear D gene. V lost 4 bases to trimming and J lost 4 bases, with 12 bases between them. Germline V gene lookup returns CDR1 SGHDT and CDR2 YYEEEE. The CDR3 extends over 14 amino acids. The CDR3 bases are TGTGCCAGCAGCGTTGGGATAGTTAATCAGCCCCAGCATTTT. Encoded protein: CASSVGIVNQPQHF.